This TCR beta chain emerged from a study of CD8+CD57+ T cells in acquired aplastic anemia. Across the study: Each DNA sample taken from sorted CD4+ and CD8+ cells came to approximately 3 ug on average.

Profiles of TCR beta VDJ and CDR3 were generated from a genomic DNA template. Each CDR3 protein gets one entry after TCRdb re-called the reads with MiXCR. Found here are over 250,000 distinct CDR3 sequences, approximately 60% of them singletons; the top ten hold under 1.5%. In germline, CDR1 is DFQATT, CDR2 SNEGSKA (reference sequence). The CDR3 is 14 amino acids. With V trimmed by 3 bases and J by 5 bases, 7 bases remained unmatched. Patients sequenced had flow cytometry evidence of CD8+CD57+ cell expansion. Every patient was diagnosed with severe acquired aplastic anemia. V usage is TRBV20-1 and J usage is TRBJ2-1, with 7 bases identical to TRBD1. Sequencing used sorted CD4+, CD8+, or CD8+CD57+ T cells (not recorded which) from PBMCs. The sequence derives from a human donor with aplastic anemia. The DNA for the CDR3 is TGCAGTGCTAGTGCCGGGACAGAGAACAATGAGCAGTTCTTC. It yields the protein CSASAGTENNEQFF.